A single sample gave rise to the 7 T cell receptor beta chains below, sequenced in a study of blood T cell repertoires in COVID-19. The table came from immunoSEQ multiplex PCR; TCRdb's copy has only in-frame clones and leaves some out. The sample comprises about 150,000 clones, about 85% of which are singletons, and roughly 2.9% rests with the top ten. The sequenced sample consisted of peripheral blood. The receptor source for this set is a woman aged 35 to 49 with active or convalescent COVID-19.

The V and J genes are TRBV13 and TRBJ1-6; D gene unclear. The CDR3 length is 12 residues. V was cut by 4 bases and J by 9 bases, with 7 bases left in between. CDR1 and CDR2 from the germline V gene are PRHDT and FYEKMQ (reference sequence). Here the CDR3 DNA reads TGTGCCAGCAGCTCCACTGGTTCACCCCTCCACTTT. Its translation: CASSSTGSPLHF.

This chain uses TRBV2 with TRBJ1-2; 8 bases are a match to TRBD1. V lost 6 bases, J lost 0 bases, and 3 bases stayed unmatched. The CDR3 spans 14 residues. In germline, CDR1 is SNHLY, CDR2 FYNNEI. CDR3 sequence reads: CASRGQVTNYGYTF. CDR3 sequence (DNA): TGTGCCAGCAGGGGACAGGTGACTAACTATGGCTACACCTTC.

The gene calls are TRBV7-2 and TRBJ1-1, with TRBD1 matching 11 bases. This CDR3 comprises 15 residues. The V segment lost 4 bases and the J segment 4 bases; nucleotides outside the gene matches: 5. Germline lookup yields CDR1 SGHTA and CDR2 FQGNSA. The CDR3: CASSWGTGGSTEAFF. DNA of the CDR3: TGTGCCAGCAGCTGGGGGACAGGGGGGAGCACTGAAGCTTTCTTT.

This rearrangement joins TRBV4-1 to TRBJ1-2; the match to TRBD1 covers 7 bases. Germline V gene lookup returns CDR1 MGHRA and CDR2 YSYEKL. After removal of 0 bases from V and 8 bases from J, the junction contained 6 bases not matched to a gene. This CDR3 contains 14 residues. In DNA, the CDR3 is TGCGCCAGCAGCCAAGAGGGCAGGGGGACGGGCTACACCTTC. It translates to CASSQEGRGTGYTF.

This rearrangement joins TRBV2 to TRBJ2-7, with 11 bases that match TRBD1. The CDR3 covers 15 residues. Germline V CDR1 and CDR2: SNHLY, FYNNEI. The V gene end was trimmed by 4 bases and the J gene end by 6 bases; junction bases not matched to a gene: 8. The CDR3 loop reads CASSGPGQGAVEQYF. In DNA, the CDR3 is TGTGCCAGCAGTGGTCCAGGACAGGGGGCGGTCGAGCAGTACTTC.

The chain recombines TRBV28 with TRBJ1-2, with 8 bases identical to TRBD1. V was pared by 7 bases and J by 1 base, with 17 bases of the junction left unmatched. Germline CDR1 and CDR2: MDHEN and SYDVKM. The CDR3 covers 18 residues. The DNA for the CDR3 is TGTGCCAGCAATAAGGGCAGGGGGCTAAATAACTATAACTATGGCTACACCTTC. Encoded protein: CASNKGRGLNNYNYGYTF.

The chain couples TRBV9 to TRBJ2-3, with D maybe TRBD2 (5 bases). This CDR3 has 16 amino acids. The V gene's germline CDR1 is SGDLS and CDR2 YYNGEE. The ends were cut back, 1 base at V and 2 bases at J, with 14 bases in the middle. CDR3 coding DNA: TGTGCCAGCAGCGTACTCGGACTGGGGATCACAGATACGCAGTATTTT. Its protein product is CASSVLGLGITDTQYF.